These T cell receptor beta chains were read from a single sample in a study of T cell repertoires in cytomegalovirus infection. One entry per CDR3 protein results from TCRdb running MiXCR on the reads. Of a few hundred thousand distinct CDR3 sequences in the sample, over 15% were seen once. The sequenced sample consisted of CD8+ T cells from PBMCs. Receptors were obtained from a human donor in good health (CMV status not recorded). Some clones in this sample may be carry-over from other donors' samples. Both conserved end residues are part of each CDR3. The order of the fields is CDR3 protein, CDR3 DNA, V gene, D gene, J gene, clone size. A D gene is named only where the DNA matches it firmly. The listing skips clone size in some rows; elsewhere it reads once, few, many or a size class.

CDR3: CASSQSTGAKAGFQYF; DNA: TGTGCCAGCAGCCAATCTACAGGGGCGAAAGCGGGTTTTCAGTACTTC; V: TRBV3-1; D: NA; J: TRBJ2-4; size: few
CDR3: CAIRDSSGLAIYEQYF; DNA: TGTGCCATCAGAGACTCCTCCGGACTAGCGATCTACGAGCAGTACTTC; V: TRBV10-3; D: TRBD2; J: TRBJ2-7; size: NA
CDR3: CASSLRATGELFF; DNA: TGTGCCAGCAGTTTAAGAGCTACCGGGGAGCTGTTTTTT; V: TRBV27; D: NA; J: TRBJ2-2; size: few
CDR3: CASSLGGTTLF; DNA: TGTGCCAGCAGCTTAGGGGGGACTACGCTCTTT; V: TRBV7-6; D: NA; J: TRBJ1-1; size: NA
CDR3: CASSPSGTEYYGYTF; DNA: TGTGCCAGCAGCCCGAGTGGGACGGAATACTATGGCTACACCTTC; V: TRBV7-2; D: NA; J: TRBJ1-2; size: many
CDR3: CASSGTSGGPTDTQYF; DNA: TGTGCCAGCAGCGGAACTAGCGGGGGGCCCACAGATACGCAGTATTTT; V: TRBV7-8; D: TRBD2; J: TRBJ2-3; size: NA
CDR3: CASSFDVDVLSYNEQFF; DNA: TGTGCCAGCAGCTTCGACGTCGACGTTCTGTCCTACAATGAGCAGTTCTTC; V: TRBV7-2; D: NA; J: TRBJ2-1; size: many
CDR3: CASSLEGGDYGYTF; DNA: TGTGCCAGCAGCTTGGAAGGTGGGGACTATGGCTACACCTTC; V: TRBV5-6; D: NA; J: TRBJ1-2; size: few
CDR3: CASRDTYNSPLHF; DNA: TGTGCCAGCCGGGACACCTATAATTCACCCCTCCACTTT; V: TRBV7-9; D: NA; J: TRBJ1-6; size: NA
CDR3: CASGFMGAATSNTGELFF; DNA: TGTGCTAGTGGTTTCATGGGGGCAGCCACCTCGAACACCGGGGAGCTGTTTTTT; V: TRBV12-5; D: NA; J: TRBJ2-2; size: few
CDR3: CASEGRTKWSSGANVLTF; DNA: TGTGCCAGCGAGGGACGGACTAAATGGAGCTCTGGGGCCAACGTCCTGACTTTC; V: TRBV10-3; D: NA; J: TRBJ2-6; size: NA
CDR3: CASSFGDRGTYEQYF; DNA: TGTGCCAGCAGCTTTGGGGACAGGGGAACCTACGAGCAGTACTTC; V: TRBV7-2; D: TRBD1; J: TRBJ2-7; size: many
CDR3: CASSSPTGEHPQQETQYF; DNA: TGTGCCAGCAGCTCGCCGACAGGGGAGCATCCACAACAAGAGACCCAGTACTTC; V: TRBV7-9; D: TRBD1; J: TRBJ2-5; size: many
CDR3: CAISAPDSGILNTGELFF; DNA: TGTGCCATCAGTGCTCCGGACAGCGGGATCCTTAACACCGGGGAGCTGTTTTTT; V: TRBV10-3; D: NA; J: TRBJ2-2; size: NA
CDR3: CASRTYAYDNEQFF; DNA: TGTGCCAGCAGGACCTACGCCTATGACAATGAGCAGTTCTTC; V: TRBV6-2/TRBV6-3; D: NA; J: TRBJ2-1; size: few
CDR3: CASSQVSDSGSYEQYF; DNA: TGTGCCAGCAGCCAAGTTTCGGACAGCGGATCCTACGAGCAGTACTTC; V: TRBV4-2; D: NA; J: TRBJ2-7; size: few
CDR3: CASSLGTGVGAFF; DNA: TGTGCCAGCAGCTTGGGGACAGGGGTAGGGGCTTTCTTT; V: TRBV5-4; D: TRBD1; J: TRBJ1-1; size: NA
CDR3: CSVSGGSSYEQYF; DNA: TGCAGCGTAAGCGGGGGCAGCTCCTACGAGCAGTACTTC; V: TRBV29-1; D: TRBD2; J: TRBJ2-7; size: few
CDR3: CASSLGGSYGYTF; DNA: TGTGCCAGCAGCTTAGGAGGGTCCTATGGCTACACCTTC; V: TRBV5-6; D: NA; J: TRBJ1-2; size: many
CDR3: CASGLVQIGRGDGYTF; DNA: TGTGCTAGTGGTTTGGTACAAATAGGCAGGGGGGATGGCTACACCTTC; V: TRBV12-5; D: TRBD1; J: TRBJ1-2; size: many
CDR3: CASSMTSGGSRETQYF; DNA: TGTGCCAGCAGTATGACTAGCGGGGGCAGTCGGGAGACCCAGTACTTC; V: TRBV28; D: TRBD2; J: TRBJ2-5; size: few
CDR3: CASSSVSEQYF; DNA: TGTGCCAGCAGTTCCGTTTCGGAGCAGTACTTC; V: TRBV12-3/TRBV12-4; D: NA; J: TRBJ2-7; size: many
CDR3: CASSPRTTSGGTDTQYF; DNA: TGTGCCAGCTCTCCTAGGACGACTAGCGGGGGCACAGATACGCAGTATTTT; V: TRBV7-3; D: TRBD2; J: TRBJ2-3; size: many
CDR3: CATSSPRTGAKAGANVLTF; DNA: TGTGCCACCAGCAGTCCGAGGACAGGGGCTAAGGCTGGGGCCAACGTCCTGACTTTC; V: TRBV15; D: TRBD1; J: TRBJ2-6; size: NA
CDR3: CASSKGTVRNEKLFF; DNA: TGTGCCAGCAGCAAAGGGACAGTGAGAAATGAAAAACTGTTTTTT; V: TRBV7-8; D: TRBD1; J: TRBJ1-4; size: many
CDR3: CASSSGEETQYF; DNA: TGTGCCAGCAGTTCCGGGGAAGAGACCCAGTACTTC; V: TRBV6-2/TRBV6-3; D: NA; J: TRBJ2-5; size: many
CDR3: CASSSRLENTYEQYF; DNA: TGTGCCAGCAGCTCACGCCTAGAGAATACCTACGAGCAGTACTTC; V: TRBV7-6; D: NA; J: TRBJ2-7; size: NA
CDR3: CASSLEGTVDYGYTF; DNA: TGTGCCAGCAGCTTGGAAGGGACGGTGGACTATGGCTACACCTTC; V: TRBV5-4; D: NA; J: TRBJ1-2; size: few
CDR3: CASSYSDRGGQLGTDTQYF; DNA: TGTGCCAGCAGTTACTCGGACCGGGGGGGCCAACTGGGCACAGATACGCAGTATTTT; V: TRBV6-6; D: TRBD2; J: TRBJ2-3; size: few
CDR3: CASSYSGTGYNEQFF; DNA: TGTGCCAGCAGTTATTCCGGGACAGGTTACAATGAGCAGTTCTTC; V: TRBV6-5; D: TRBD1; J: TRBJ2-1; size: many
CDR3: CASCPNWGNQPQHF; DNA: TGTGCCAGCTGTCCAAACTGGGGCAATCAGCCCCAGCATTTT; V: TRBV28; D: NA; J: TRBJ1-5; size: many
CDR3: CASSTRGDPEAFF; DNA: TGTGCCAGCAGCACGAGGGGGGACCCTGAAGCTTTCTTT; V: TRBV7-9; D: NA; J: TRBJ1-1; size: few
CDR3: CASSFTHSQETQYF; DNA: TGTGCCAGCAGCTTCACCCACAGCCAAGAGACCCAGTACTTC; V: TRBV11-2; D: NA; J: TRBJ2-5; size: NA
CDR3: CASSESSGAGGSEQFF; DNA: TGTGCCAGCAGTGAATCCTCCGGGGCGGGGGGAAGTGAGCAGTTCTTC; V: TRBV6-4; D: TRBD2; J: TRBJ2-1; size: many
CDR3: CASSEASASGELFF; DNA: TGTGCCAGCAGTGAAGCGAGCGCGTCCGGGGAGCTGTTTTTT; V: TRBV6-4; D: NA; J: TRBJ2-2; size: few
CDR3: CSVLFGYEQFF; DNA: TGCAGCGTCCTCTTTGGGTATGAGCAGTTCTTC; V: TRBV29-1; D: NA; J: TRBJ2-1; size: NA
CDR3: CASSPSGTVYGYTF; DNA: TGTGCCAGCAGTCCCTCCGGGACAGTCTATGGCTACACCTTC; V: TRBV27; D: TRBD1; J: TRBJ1-2; size: few
CDR3: CATSNRVGETQYF; DNA: TGTGCCACCAGTAACAGGGTAGGGGAGACCCAGTACTTC; V: TRBV12-3/TRBV12-4; D: NA; J: TRBJ2-5; size: few
CDR3: CASRGTAVNTGELFF; DNA: TGTGCCAGCAGAGGGACAGCTGTGAACACCGGGGAGCTGTTTTTT; V: TRBV2; D: TRBD1; J: TRBJ2-2; size: NA